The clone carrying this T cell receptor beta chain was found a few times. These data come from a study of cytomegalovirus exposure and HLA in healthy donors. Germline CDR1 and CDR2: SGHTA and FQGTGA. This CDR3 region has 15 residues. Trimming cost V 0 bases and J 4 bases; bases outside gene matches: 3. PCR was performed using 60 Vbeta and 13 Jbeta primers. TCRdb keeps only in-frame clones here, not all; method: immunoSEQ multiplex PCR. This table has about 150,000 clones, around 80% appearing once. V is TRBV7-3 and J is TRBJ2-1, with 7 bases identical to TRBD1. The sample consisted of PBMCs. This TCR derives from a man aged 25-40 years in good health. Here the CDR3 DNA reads TGTGCCAGCAGCTTAACGCCAGGGGGATACAATGAGCAGTTCTTC. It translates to CASSLTPGGYNEQFF.